Each of the 20 T cell receptor beta chains below was sequenced from the same sample in a study of blood T cell repertoires in COVID-19. Data came from immunoSEQ multiplex PCR; TCRdb stores just in-frame clones and leaves some out. Of over 250,000 clones listed, more than 75% are singletons. The sample comprised peripheral blood. All receptors come from a woman in her forties who had recovered from COVID-19.

This chain uses TRBV7-9 with TRBJ2-5; tentatively, D is TRBD2 (5 bases). Trimming removed 5 bases at V and 2 bases at J, with 12 bases between. CDR1 is SEHNR and CDR2 is FQNEAQ in the germline V gene (reference sequence). This CDR3 spans 14 amino acids. DNA of the CDR3: TGTGCCAGCAGCCCGGAGGCCAGACAAGAGACCCAGTACTTC. Encoded protein: CASSPEARQETQYF.

The chain joins TRBV5-4 to TRBJ2-2; 16 nucleotides match TRBD2. Germline CDR1 reads SGHNT; CDR2 reads YYREEE (reference sequence). The junction had 9 bases not matched to a gene; V was cut back by 6 bases and J by 4 bases. The CDR3 contains 18 residues. The CDR3 nucleotides read TGTGCCAGCACCTCGGGGACTAGCGGGAGGGGGGGCACCGGGGAGCTGTTTTTT. Translation gives CASTSGTSGRGGTGELFF.

The V call is TRBV29-1, the J call TRBJ1-1; D gene unclear. Trimming shortened V by 5 bases and J by 0 bases, and 10 bases separated the two germline ends. Germline V lookup: CDR1 SQVTM, CDR2 ANQGSEA. The CDR3 runs 13 residues. In nucleotides, the CDR3 is TGCAGCGTTTTGGCAGCGATGAACACTGAAGCTTTCTTT. Its translation: CSVLAAMNTEAFF.

This clone was seen only once. The V and J genes are TRBV6-5 and TRBJ2-2; 8 bases fit TRBD1. The V segment lost 11 bases and the J segment 2 bases; nucleotides outside the gene matches: 7. CDR1 is MNHEY, CDR2 SVGAGI, per germline. This CDR3 has 14 amino acids. The CDR3 nucleotides are TGTGCCGCCCGACAGGGGCCTAACACCGGGGAGCTGTTTTTT. Its protein product is CAARQGPNTGELFF.

This rearrangement joins TRBV7-9 to TRBJ2-7; D may be TRBD1 (11 bases). From germline, CDR1 is SEHNR and CDR2 FQNEAQ (reference sequence). This CDR3 spans 19 amino acids. The V and J ends lost 7 bases and 4 bases respectively, with 32 bases between them. Here the CDR3 DNA reads TGTGCCAGCAACCCCCCCAGGACAGGGGGCCTAGCGGGAGTGTACGAGCAGTACTTC. Translating gives CASNPPRTGGLAGVYEQYF.

In its sample, this clone was seen a few times. The CDR3 protein is CAWRRVSATQYF. CDR3 coding DNA: TGTGCCTGGAGGCGAGTTTCTGCAACGCAGTATTTT. The chain combines TRBV30 with TRBJ2-3, with unresolved D. V was cut by 3 bases and J by 9 bases, with 13 bases left in between. Germline V gives CDR1 GTSNPN, CDR2 SVGIG (reference sequence). CDR3 length: 12 residues. Based on the CDR3 plus reference TRBV30 and TRBJ2-3, the full variable domain is SQTIHQWPATLVQPVGSPLSLECTVEGTSNPNLYWYRQAAGRGLQLLFYSVGIGQISSEVPQNLSASRPQDRQFILSSKKLLLSDSGFYLCAWRRVSATQYFGPGTRLTVL.

The V and J genes are TRBV29-1 and TRBJ1-2; D is unclear. CDR3 size: 13 residues. The germline V and J ends were trimmed by 0 bases and 7 bases, with 12 bases remaining between them. Germline assignment: CDR1 SQVTM and CDR2 ANQGSEA. The CDR3 loop is CSVEDLARGGYTF. The CDR3 nucleotides are TGCAGCGTTGAAGATCTAGCTCGGGGTGGCTACACCTTC.

The V gene is TRBV7-2, the J gene TRBJ2-3; 7 bases agree with TRBD2. This CDR3 spans 15 amino acids. Germline V lookup: CDR1 SGHTA, CDR2 FQGNSA. Trimming removed 4 bases from V and 2 bases from J; junction bases left unmatched: 6. The CDR3 here is CASSSPLAITDTQYF. CDR3 nucleotides: TGTGCCAGCAGCTCCCCACTAGCGATCACAGATACGCAGTATTTT.

The chain uses TRBV5-4 and TRBJ1-4; a weak D match, TRBD1 (6 bases). The V gene lost 1 base and the J gene lost 10 bases, with 11 bases spanning the gap. In germline, CDR1 is SGHNT, CDR2 YYREEE (reference sequence). The CDR3 sequence is 13 residues long. In nucleotides, the CDR3 is TGTGCCAGCAGCTTGCAGGGAGGGGGAAAACTGTTTTTT. Its translation is CASSLQGGGKLFF. Full variable domain (rest looked up from reference TRBV5-4 and TRBJ1-4): ETGVTQSPTHLIKTRGQQVTLRCSSQSGHNTVSWYQQALGQGPQFIFQYYREEENGRGNFPPRFSGLQFPNYSSELNVNALELDDSALYLCASSLQGGGKLFFGSGTQLSVL.

The genes are TRBV6-6 and TRBJ2-2, with D uncertain. V lost 2 bases, J lost 6 bases, and 10 bases lay in between. The CDR3 contains 14 residues. The V gene's germline CDR1 is MNHNY and CDR2 SVGAGI (reference sequence). The CDR3 bases are TGTGCCAGCAGTTACGCCCGGGTCCCCGGGGAGCTGTTTTTT. As protein: CASSYARVPGELFF.

V usage is TRBV5-8 and J usage is TRBJ2-1; 10 positions match TRBD1. V lost 4 bases, J lost 4 bases, and 5 bases stayed unmatched. CDR1 SGHTS and CDR2 YDEGEE come from the germline V gene. This CDR3 comprises 15 residues. The CDR3 DNA is TGTGCCAGCAGCGGGGACAGGGGCCCTTACAATGAGCAGTTCTTC. Translation gives CASSGDRGPYNEQFF.

This chain uses TRBV10-3 with TRBJ1-5; no firm D call. Germline V gives CDR1 ENHRY, CDR2 SYGVKD. CDR3 length equals 15 residues. The V and J ends lost 2 bases and 9 bases respectively, with 17 bases between them. The CDR3 DNA is TGTGCCATCAGTGAGCATCCTACGGGGTTGGGGCCCCAGCATTTT. This encodes CAISEHPTGLGPQHF.

The gene calls are TRBV7-9 and TRBJ2-3; 13 positions match TRBD2. Germline V gene lookup returns CDR1 SEHNR and CDR2 FQNEAQ (reference sequence). V lost 7 bases, J lost 3 bases, and 4 bases stayed unmatched. The CDR3 has 15 residues. For the CDR3, the DNA is TGTGCCAGCAACTCGGGACTAGCGGGGACAGATACGCAGTATTTT. It codes for CASNSGLAGTDTQYF.

The V gene is TRBV6-5, the J gene TRBJ2-3; tentative D call: TRBD1 (5 bases). The CDR3 totals 13 residues. In germline, CDR1 is MNHEY, CDR2 SVGAGI. The V gene lost 7 bases and the J gene lost 6 bases, with 14 bases spanning the gap. CDR3 nucleotides: TGTGCCAGCACCCAGGACACCCTGGATACGCAGTATTTT. Its protein is CASTQDTLDTQYF.

The chain has TRBV12-3 or TRBV12-4 and TRBJ1-1; possibly TRBD1 for D (5 bases). The CDR3 length is 13 residues. V lost 1 base, J lost 11 bases, and 14 bases lay in between. CDR3 protein: CASSLGDFWGAFF. CDR3 DNA: TGTGCCAGCAGTTTAGGGGACTTTTGGGGGGCTTTCTTT.

The CDR3 bases are TGTGCCAGCAGTGCGCAACTAGCGAGGGAGACCCAGTACTTC. Its translation is CASSAQLARETQYF. The V gene is TRBV25-1, the J gene TRBJ2-5, with 7 bases that match TRBD2. After removal of 4 bases from V and 5 bases from J, the junction contained 7 bases not matched to a gene. The CDR3 is 14 residues long. Germline-derived CDR1 and CDR2 are MGHDK and SYGVNS.

This chain connects TRBV29-1 to TRBJ2-1, with 7 bases matching TRBD2. Germline-derived CDR1 and CDR2 are SQVTM and ANQGSEA. This CDR3 is 14 amino acids long. With V trimmed by 3 bases and J by 4 bases, 6 bases remained unmatched. The CDR3 loop reads CSVDLTSLYNEQFF. The CDR3 nucleotides read TGCAGCGTTGACCTGACTAGCCTATACAATGAGCAGTTCTTC.

The rearrangement links TRBV28 to TRBJ2-3; 11 bases fit TRBD2. The ends lost 5 bases at V and 0 bases at J; junction bases unmatched: 4. The germline CDR1 and CDR2 sequences are MDHEN and SYDVKM. The CDR3 covers 16 residues. DNA of the CDR3: TGTGCCAGCAGTCCCGGACTAGCGGGTAGCACAGATACGCAGTATTTT. It yields the protein CASSPGLAGSTDTQYF.

The chain combines TRBV3-1 (or the pseudogene TRBV3-2) with TRBJ1-1; maybe TRBD1 (5 bases). Trimming shortened V by 1 base and J by 1 base, and 7 bases separated the two germline ends. There are 14 residues in the CDR3. The V gene's germline CDR1 is LGHDT and CDR2 YNNKEL (reference sequence). Written as DNA, the CDR3 is TGTGCCAGCAGCCAAGGGCAGGGGAACACTGAAGCTTTCTTT. Protein product: CASSQGQGNTEAFF.

The V gene is TRBV27, the J gene TRBJ1-2, with TRBD1 matching over 9 bases. Trimming at V came to 11 bases and at J to 8 bases, leaving 9 bases not matched to a gene. The germline V gene encodes CDR1 MNHEY and CDR2 SMNVEV (reference sequence). The length of the CDR3 is 12 residues. The CDR3 loop reads CALRGQGGGYTF. CDR3 nucleotide sequence: TGTGCCCTTAGGGGACAGGGCGGCGGCTACACCTTC.